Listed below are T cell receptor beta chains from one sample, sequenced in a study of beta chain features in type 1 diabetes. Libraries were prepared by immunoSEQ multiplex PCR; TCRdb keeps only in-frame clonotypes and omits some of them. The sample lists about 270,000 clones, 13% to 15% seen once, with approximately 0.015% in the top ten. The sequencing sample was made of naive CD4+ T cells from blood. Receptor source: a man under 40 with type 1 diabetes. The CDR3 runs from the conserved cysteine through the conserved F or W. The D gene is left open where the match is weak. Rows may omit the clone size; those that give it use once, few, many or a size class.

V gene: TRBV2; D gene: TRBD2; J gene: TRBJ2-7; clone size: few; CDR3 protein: CASSESGTSVEQYF; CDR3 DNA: TGTGCCAGCAGTGAATCTGGGACTAGCGTCGAGCAGTACTTC
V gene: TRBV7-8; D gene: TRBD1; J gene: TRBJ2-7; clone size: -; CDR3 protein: CASSAGQVPYEQYF; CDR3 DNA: TGTGCCAGCAGCGCGGGACAGGTCCCCTACGAGCAGTACTTC
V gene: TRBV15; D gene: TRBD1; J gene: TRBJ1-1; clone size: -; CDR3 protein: CATSRRTGRTEAFF; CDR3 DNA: TGTGCCACCAGCAGACGGACAGGGAGGACTGAAGCTTTCTTT
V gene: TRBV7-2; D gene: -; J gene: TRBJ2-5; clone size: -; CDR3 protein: CASSLGSGQETQYF; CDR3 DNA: TGTGCCAGCAGCTTAGGTAGCGGCCAAGAGACCCAGTACTTC
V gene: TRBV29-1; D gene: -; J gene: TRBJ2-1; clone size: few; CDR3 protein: CSVERWSDEQFF; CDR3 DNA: TGCAGCGTTGAGAGGTGGTCGGATGAGCAGTTCTTC
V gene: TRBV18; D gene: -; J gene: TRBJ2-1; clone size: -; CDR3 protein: CASSPGTSYRDEQFF; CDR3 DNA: TGTGCCAGCTCACCGGGAACTAGTTACCGGGATGAGCAGTTCTTC
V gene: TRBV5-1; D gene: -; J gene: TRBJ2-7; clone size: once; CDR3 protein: CASSVDSYEQYF; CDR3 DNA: TGCGCCAGCAGCGTCGACAGCTACGAGCAGTACTTC
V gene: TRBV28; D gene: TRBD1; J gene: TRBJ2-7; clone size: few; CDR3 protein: CASSLGDRGSEQYF; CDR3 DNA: TGTGCCAGCAGTTTAGGGGACAGGGGGTCCGAGCAGTACTTC
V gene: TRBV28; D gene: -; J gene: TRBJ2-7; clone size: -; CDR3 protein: CASSDSYEQYF; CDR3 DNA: TGTGCCAGCAGCGACAGCTACGAGCAGTACTTC
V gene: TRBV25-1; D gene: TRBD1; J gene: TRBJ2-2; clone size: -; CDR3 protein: CASSVDRGRRGGELFF; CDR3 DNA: TGTGCCAGCAGTGTCGACAGGGGGCGGAGGGGCGGGGAGCTGTTTTTT
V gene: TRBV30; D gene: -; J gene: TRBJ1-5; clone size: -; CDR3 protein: CAWMGQGSQPQHF; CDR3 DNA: TGTGCCTGGATGGGGCAGGGAAGCCAGCCCCAGCATTTT
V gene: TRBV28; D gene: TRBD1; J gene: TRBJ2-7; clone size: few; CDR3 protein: CATKTGTGSYEQYF; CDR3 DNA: TGTGCCACCAAGACCGGGACAGGGAGCTACGAGCAGTACTTC
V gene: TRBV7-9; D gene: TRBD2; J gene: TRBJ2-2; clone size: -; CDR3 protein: CASIRNGLAGVGELFF; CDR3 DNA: TGTGCCAGCATTCGTAACGGACTAGCGGGAGTCGGGGAGCTGTTTTTT
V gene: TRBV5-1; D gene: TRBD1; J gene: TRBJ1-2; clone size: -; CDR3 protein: CASSLADIQGYGYTF; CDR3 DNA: TGCGCCAGCAGCTTGGCCGACATACAGGGGTATGGCTACACCTTC
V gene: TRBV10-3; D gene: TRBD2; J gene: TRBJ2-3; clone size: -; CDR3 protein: CATSRRESTDTQYF; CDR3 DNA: TGTGCCACCTCTCGGCGGGAGAGCACAGATACGCAGTATTTT
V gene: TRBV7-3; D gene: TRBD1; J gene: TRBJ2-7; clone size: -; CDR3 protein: CASSLGSGQNSYEQYF; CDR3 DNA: TGTGCCAGCAGCTTAGGGTCGGGACAGAATTCCTACGAGCAGTACTTC
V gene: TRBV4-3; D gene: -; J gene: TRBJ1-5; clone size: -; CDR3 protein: CASSQGSDQPQHF; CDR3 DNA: TGCGCCAGCAGCCAAGGGTCGGATCAGCCCCAGCATTTT
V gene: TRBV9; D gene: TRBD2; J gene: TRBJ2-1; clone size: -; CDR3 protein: CASSAPPWTSGYNEQFF; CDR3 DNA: TGTGCCAGCAGCGCTCCACCCTGGACTAGCGGGTACAATGAGCAGTTCTTC
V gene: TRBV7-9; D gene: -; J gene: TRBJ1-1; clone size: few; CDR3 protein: CASSLTYRGYTEAFF; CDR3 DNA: TGTGCCAGCAGCTTAACCTATCGAGGGTACACTGAAGCTTTCTTT
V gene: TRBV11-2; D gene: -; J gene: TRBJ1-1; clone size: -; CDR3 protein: CASSFSERGNTEAFF; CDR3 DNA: TGTGCCAGCAGCTTCTCGGAGCGGGGGAACACTGAAGCTTTCTTT
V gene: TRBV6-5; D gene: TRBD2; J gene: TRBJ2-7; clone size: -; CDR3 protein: CASSYHISGISYEQYF; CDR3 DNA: TGTGCCAGCAGTTACCATATAAGCGGGATCTCCTACGAGCAGTACTTC
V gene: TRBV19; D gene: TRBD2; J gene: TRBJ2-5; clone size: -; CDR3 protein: CASSIGLTSGYQETQYF; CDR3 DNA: TGTGCCAGTAGTATTGGGTTGACTAGCGGATACCAAGAGACCCAGTACTTC
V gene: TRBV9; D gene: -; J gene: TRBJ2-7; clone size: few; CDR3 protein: CASSVDPGFSYEQYF; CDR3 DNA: TGTGCCAGCAGCGTAGACCCAGGGTTCTCCTACGAGCAGTACTTC
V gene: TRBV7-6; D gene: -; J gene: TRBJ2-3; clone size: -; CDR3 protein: CASSARRGETNTDTQYF; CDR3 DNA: TGTGCCAGCAGCGCCCGGAGGGGCGAGACAAATACAGATACGCAGTATTTT
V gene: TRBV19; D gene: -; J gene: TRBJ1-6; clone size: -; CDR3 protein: CASSGQTNSPLHF; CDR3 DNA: TGTGCCAGTAGTGGACAGACTAATTCACCCCTCCACTTT
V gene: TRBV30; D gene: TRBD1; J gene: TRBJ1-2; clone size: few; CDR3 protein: CAWSVPGQGRSNGYTF; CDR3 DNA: TGTGCCTGGAGTGTACCTGGACAGGGGAGGAGTAATGGCTACACCTTC
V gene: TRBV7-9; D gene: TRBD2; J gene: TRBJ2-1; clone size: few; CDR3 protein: CASSLVRESGEQFF; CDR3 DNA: TGTGCCAGCAGCTTAGTGCGGGAGTCGGGAGAGCAGTTCTTC
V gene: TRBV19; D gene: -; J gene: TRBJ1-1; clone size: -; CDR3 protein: CASSTYTEAFF; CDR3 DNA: TGTGCCAGTAGTACCTACACTGAAGCTTTCTTT
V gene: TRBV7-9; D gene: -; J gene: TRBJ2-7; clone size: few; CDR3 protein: CASSSSYVTFWEQYF; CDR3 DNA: TGTGCCAGCAGCTCTAGTTATGTTACTTTTTGGGAGCAGTACTTC
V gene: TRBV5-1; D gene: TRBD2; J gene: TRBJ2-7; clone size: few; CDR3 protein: CASSTATSGRGYEQYF; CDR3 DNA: TGCGCCAGCAGCACTGCGACTAGCGGGAGGGGATACGAGCAGTACTTC
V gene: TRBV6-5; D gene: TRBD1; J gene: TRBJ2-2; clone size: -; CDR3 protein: CARTGGHTGELFF; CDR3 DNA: TGTGCCAGGACAGGGGGCCACACCGGGGAGCTGTTTTTT
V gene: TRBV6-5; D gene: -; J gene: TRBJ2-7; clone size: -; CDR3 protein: CASSSPLTGREQYF; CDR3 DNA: TGTGCCAGCAGCTCCCCGCTTACAGGACGCGAGCAGTACTTC
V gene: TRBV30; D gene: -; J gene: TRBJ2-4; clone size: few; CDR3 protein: CAWDIGGTAKNIQYF; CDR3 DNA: TGTGCCTGGGATATTGGAGGGACGGCCAAAAACATTCAGTACTTC
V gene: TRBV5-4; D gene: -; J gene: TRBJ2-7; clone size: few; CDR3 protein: CASSDTRYEQYF; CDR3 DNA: TGTGCCAGCAGCGACACTCGTTACGAGCAGTACTTC
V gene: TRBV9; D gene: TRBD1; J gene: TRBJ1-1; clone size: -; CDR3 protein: CASSLEYRGSTEAFF; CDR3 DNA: TGTGCCAGCAGCCTCGAATACAGGGGTTCCACTGAAGCTTTCTTT
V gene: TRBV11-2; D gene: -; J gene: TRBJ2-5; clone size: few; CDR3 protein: CASSWGGASQETQYF; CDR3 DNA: TGTGCCAGCAGCTGGGGGGGGGCATCCCAAGAGACCCAGTACTTC
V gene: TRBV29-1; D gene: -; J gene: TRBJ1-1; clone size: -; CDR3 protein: CSVEHRAHNTEAFF; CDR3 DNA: TGCAGCGTTGAGCACAGGGCCCATAACACTGAAGCTTTCTTT
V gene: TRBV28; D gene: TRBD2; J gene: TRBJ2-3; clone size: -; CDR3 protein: CASRASGLTDTQYF; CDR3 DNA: TGTGCCAGCAGGGCTAGCGGGCTAACAGATACGCAGTATTTT
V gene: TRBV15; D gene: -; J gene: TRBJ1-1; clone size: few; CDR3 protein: CATSRDSEAFF; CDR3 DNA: TGTGCCACCAGCAGGGACAGTGAAGCTTTCTTT
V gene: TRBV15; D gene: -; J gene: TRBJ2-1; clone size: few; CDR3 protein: CATGARRSDEQFF; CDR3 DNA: TGTGCCACCGGAGCGCGAAGGAGCGATGAGCAGTTCTTC
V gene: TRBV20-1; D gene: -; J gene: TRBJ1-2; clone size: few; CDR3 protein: CSMGDYGYTF; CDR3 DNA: TGCAGTATGGGCGACTATGGCTACACCTTC
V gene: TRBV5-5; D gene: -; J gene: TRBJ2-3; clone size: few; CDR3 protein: CASSFGGSGTDTQYF; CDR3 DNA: TGTGCCAGCAGCTTCGGAGGGAGTGGCACAGATACGCAGTATTTT
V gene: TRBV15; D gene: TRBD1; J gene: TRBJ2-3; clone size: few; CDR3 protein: CASKITGTGSTDTQYF; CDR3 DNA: TGTGCCAGTAAGATTACCGGGACAGGGAGTACAGATACGCAGTATTTT
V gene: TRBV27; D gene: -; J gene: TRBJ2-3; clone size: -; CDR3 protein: CASSLKGRQTGRDTQYF; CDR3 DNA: TGTGCCAGCAGTTTAAAAGGCAGGCAGACAGGAAGAGATACGCAGTATTTT
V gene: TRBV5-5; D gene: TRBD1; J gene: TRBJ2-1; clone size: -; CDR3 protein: CASIHLVAGGNEQFF; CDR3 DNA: TGTGCCAGCATACACCTGGTGGCAGGGGGTAATGAGCAGTTCTTC
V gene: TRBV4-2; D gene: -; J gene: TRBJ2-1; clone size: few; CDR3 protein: CASSPRVADNEQFF; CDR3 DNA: TGTGCCAGCAGCCCCCGAGTAGCGGACAATGAGCAGTTCTTC
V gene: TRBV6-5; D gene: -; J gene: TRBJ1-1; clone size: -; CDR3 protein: CASGSLGTTNTEAFF; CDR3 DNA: TGTGCCAGCGGCAGTCTCGGGACAACGAACACTGAAGCTTTCTTT
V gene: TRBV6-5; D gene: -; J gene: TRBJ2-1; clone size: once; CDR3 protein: CASSYSSEQFF; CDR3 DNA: TGTGCCAGCAGTTACTCGAGTGAGCAGTTCTTC
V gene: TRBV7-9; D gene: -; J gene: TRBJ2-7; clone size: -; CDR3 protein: CASSLATGQWSYEQYF; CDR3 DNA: TGTGCCAGCAGCTTAGCGACAGGTCAATGGTCCTACGAGCAGTACTTC
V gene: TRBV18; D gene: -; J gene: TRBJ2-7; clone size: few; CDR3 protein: CASSPVGGSETQYF; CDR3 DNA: TGTGCCAGCTCACCCGTGGGGGGATCGGAAACGCAGTACTTC
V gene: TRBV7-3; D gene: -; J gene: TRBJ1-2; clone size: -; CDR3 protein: CASSSGPNGGGYTF; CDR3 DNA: TGTGCCAGCAGCTCGGGACCTAATGGGGGCGGCTACACCTTC
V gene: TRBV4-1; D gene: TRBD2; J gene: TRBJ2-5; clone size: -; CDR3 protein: CASSPVAGGRETQYF; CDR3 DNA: TGCGCCAGCAGCCCCGTAGCGGGAGGGCGGGAGACCCAGTACTTC
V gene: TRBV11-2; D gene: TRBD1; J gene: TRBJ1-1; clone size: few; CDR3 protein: CASSLVLGQGDTEAFF; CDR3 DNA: TGTGCCAGCAGCTTAGTGCTGGGACAGGGGGACACTGAAGCTTTCTTT
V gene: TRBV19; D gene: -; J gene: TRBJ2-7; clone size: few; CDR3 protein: CASTRATGPAYEQYF; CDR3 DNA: TGTGCCAGTACCCGAGCGACAGGTCCGGCCTACGAGCAGTACTTC
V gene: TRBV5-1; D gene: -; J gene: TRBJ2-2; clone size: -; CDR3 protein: CASSLDGANTGELFF; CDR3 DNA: TGCGCCAGCAGCTTGGACGGGGCGAACACCGGGGAGCTGTTTTTT
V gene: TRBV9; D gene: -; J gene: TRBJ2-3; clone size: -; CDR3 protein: CASSVTAFAYSARGTDTQYF; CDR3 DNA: TGTGCCAGCAGCGTAACCGCCTTCGCATACTCCGCCCGGGGCACAGATACGCAGTATTTT
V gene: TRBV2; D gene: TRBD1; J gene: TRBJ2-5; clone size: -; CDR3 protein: CAKRQGVETQYF; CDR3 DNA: TGTGCCAAACGACAGGGAGTAGAGACCCAGTACTTC
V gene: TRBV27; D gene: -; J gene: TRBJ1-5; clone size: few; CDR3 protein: CASSWGLNQPQHF; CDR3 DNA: TGTGCCAGCAGTTGGGGGCTCAATCAGCCCCAGCATTTT
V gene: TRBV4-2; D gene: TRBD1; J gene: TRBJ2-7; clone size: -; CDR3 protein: CASSQPDRGNEQYF; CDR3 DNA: TGTGCCAGCAGCCAACCGGACAGGGGCAACGAGCAGTACTTC